Below, 12 T cell receptor beta chains from the same sample are listed, as sequenced in a study of T cells in localized non-small cell lung cancer. The table came from immunoSEQ multiplex PCR; TCRdb's copy has only in-frame clones and leaves some out. The sample yields 45,000 to 55,000 clones, 60% to 85% seen once. This specimen consisted of peripheral blood, obtained before any cancer treatment. All receptors derive from a man aged 40 to 75 with stage I squamous cell lung carcinoma.

As regards this clone: The germline gene is not matched at one end of the junction; a read error may be the cause. The V and J genes are TRBV6-5 and TRBJ2-1; the D gene is possibly TRBD1 (5 bases). The CDR3 has 15 amino acids. Germline V gives CDR1 MNHEY, CDR2 SVGAGI. CDR3 sequence (DNA): TGTGCCAGCAGTGTACAGGAAAGCTCATACAGTGAGCAGTTCTTC. It translates to CASSVQESSYSEQFF.

A single count supports this clone. The chain is built from TRBV9 and TRBJ2-1; TRBD2 aligns across 7 bases. CDR1 SGDLS and CDR2 YYNGEE come from the germline V gene. The CDR3 runs to 15 residues. With V trimmed by 0 bases and J by 5 bases, 5 bases remained unmatched. The CDR3 region is CASSVDGGYHNEQFF. CDR3 coding DNA: TGTGCCAGCAGCGTAGACGGGGGGTACCACAATGAGCAGTTCTTC. Supplemented by reference TRBV9 and TRBJ2-1, the full variable domain reads DSGVTQTPKHLITATGQRVTLRCSPRSGDLSVYWYQQSLDQGLQFLIQYYNGEERAKGNILERFSAQQFPDLHSELNLSSLELGDSALYFCASSVDGGYHNEQFFGPGTRLTVL.

The rearrangement joins TRBV7-9 to TRBJ1-1; possibly TRBD1 for D (6 bases). Trimming shortened V by 6 bases and J by 5 bases, and 13 bases separated the two germline ends. The germline V gene has CDR1 SEHNR and CDR2 FQNEAQ (reference sequence). This CDR3 spans 13 amino acids. CDR3 amino acids: CASSPTGLTEAFF. The DNA for the CDR3 is TGTGCCAGCAGTCCAACAGGGTTGACTGAAGCTTTCTTT.

The chain couples TRBV7-2 to TRBJ2-3; 13 positions agree with TRBD2. CDR1 is SGHTA and CDR2 is FQGNSA in the germline V gene. The CDR3 totals 15 residues. With V trimmed by 5 bases and J by 7 bases, 6 bases remained unmatched. The CDR3 bases are TGTGCCAGCAGCACTCCGGGACTAGCGGGGTATACGCAGTATTTT. Its translation is CASSTPGLAGYTQYF.

This clone was seen a single time. V and J are TRBV5-5 and TRBJ1-1; D gene unclear. The V gene's germline CDR1 is SGHKS and CDR2 YYEKEE (reference sequence). This CDR3 comprises 16 residues. The ends were cut back, 0 bases at V and 1 base at J, with 13 bases in the middle. The CDR3: CASSLVAAFTNTEAFF. The CDR3 DNA reads TGTGCCAGCAGCTTGGTTGCGGCTTTCACGAACACTGAAGCTTTCTTT.

The V and J genes are TRBV11-2 and TRBJ2-5; 8 positions agree with TRBD2. The V and J ends lost 5 bases and 1 base, in that order; junction bases with no gene match: 6. The CDR3 contains 15 residues. Germline CDR1 is SGHAT and CDR2 is FQNNGV. The CDR3 spells CASSAGAGAQETQYF. In DNA form, the CDR3 reads TGTGCCAGCAGCGCCGGAGCGGGGGCCCAAGAGACCCAGTACTTC.

This chain uses TRBV7-3 with TRBJ2-1, with TRBD1 as a possible D gene (5 bases). Germline values: CDR1 SGHTA, CDR2 FQGTGA. The CDR3 is 16 amino acids. The V gene lost 5 bases and the J gene lost 0 bases, with 14 bases spanning the gap. CDR3 coding DNA: TGTGCCAGCAGCCCAGGGCAGGGTAGCTCCTACAATGAGCAGTTCTTC. It yields the protein CASSPGQGSSYNEQFF.

This chain links TRBV29-1 with TRBJ1-4; D gene uncertain. Germline lookup yields CDR1 SQVTM and CDR2 ANQGSEA. There are 11 residues in the CDR3. V was cut by 1 base and J by 6 bases, with 3 bases left in between. The CDR3 sequence: CSVEVYEKLFF. CDR3 sequence (DNA): TGCAGCGTTGAAGTATATGAAAAACTGTTTTTT.

This clone has just one count. The chain recombines TRBV6-5 with TRBJ1-5; D uncertain. The germline CDR1 and CDR2 sequences are MNHEY and SVGAGI. The CDR3 has 13 residues. V was trimmed by 2 bases and J by 4 bases, leaving 6 bases between them. In DNA form, the CDR3 reads TGTGCCAGCAGTTACAAATTTAATCAGCCCCAGCATTTT. It translates to CASSYKFNQPQHF.

CDR3 in DNA: TGTGCCAGTCGCAGTTGGAGCACCATATATTTT. Protein: CASRSWSTIYF. V is TRBV19 and J is TRBJ1-3, with D unclear. The V gene lost 8 bases and the J gene lost 9 bases, with 11 bases spanning the gap. CDR3 length equals 11 residues. CDR1 and CDR2 (germline): LNHDA, SQIVND (reference sequence).

V usage is TRBV2 and J usage is TRBJ2-3; no reliable D call. V lost 6 bases and J lost 0, with 7 bases in between. Germline values: CDR1 SNHLY, CDR2 FYNNEI. This CDR3 spans 13 amino acids. CDR3 bases: TGTGCCAGCAGCCTTGCGAGCACAGATACGCAGTATTTT. It codes for CASSLASTDTQYF.

The V and J genes are TRBV6-5 and TRBJ1-2; TRBD1 agrees at 9 bases. The CDR3 loop spans 13 amino acids. The junction had 6 bases not matched to a gene; V was cut back by 7 bases and J by 6 bases. CDR1 MNHEY and CDR2 SVGAGI come from the germline V gene. DNA for the CDR3: TGTGCCAGCACCCCTCGGACAGGGGATGGCTACACCTTC. Translation gives CASTPRTGDGYTF.